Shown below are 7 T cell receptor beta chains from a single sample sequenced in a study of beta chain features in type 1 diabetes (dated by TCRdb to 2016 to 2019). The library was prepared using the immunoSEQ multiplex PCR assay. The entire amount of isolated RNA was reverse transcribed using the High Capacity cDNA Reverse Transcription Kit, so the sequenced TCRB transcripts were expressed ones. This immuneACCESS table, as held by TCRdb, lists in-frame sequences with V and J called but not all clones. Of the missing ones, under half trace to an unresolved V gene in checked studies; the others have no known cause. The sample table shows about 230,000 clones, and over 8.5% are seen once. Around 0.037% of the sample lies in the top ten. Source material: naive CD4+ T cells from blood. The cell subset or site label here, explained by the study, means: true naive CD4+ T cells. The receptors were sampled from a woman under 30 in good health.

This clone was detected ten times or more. Here the CDR3 DNA reads TGTGCCTGGAGTGTCCTGGGACAGGGGGAGCGGCCCCAGCATTTT. It translates to CAWSVLGQGERPQHF. The chain employs TRBV30 and TRBJ1-5, with 11 nucleotides matching TRBD1. Germline lookup yields CDR1 GTSNPN and CDR2 SVGIG (reference sequence). J gave up 9 bases and V 0 bases, and 7 bases lay outside the gene matches. This CDR3 comprises 15 residues.

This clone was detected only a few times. CDR3 protein: CASSIQGIGGGYTF. The CDR3 DNA reads TGCGCCAGCAGCATCCAAGGGATAGGAGGAGGCTACACCTTC. The chain couples TRBV5-1 to TRBJ1-2; no definite D call. The CDR3 consists of 14 residues. Germline V gives CDR1 SGHRS, CDR2 YFSETQ. Trimming removed 4 bases from V and 8 bases from J, with 18 bases in between.

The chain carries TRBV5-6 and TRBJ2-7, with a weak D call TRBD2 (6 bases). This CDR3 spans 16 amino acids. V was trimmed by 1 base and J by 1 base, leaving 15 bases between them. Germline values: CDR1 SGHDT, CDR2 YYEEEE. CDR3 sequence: CASSLPGILASYEQYF. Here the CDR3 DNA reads TGTGCCAGCAGCTTGCCCGGGATACTAGCTTCCTACGAGCAGTACTTC. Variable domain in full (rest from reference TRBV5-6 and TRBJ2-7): DAGVTQSPTHLIKTRGQQVTLRCSPKSGHDTVSWYQQALGQGPQFIFQYYEEEERQRGNFPDRFSGHQFPNYSSELNVNALLLGDSALYLCASSLPGILASYEQYFGPGTRLTVT.

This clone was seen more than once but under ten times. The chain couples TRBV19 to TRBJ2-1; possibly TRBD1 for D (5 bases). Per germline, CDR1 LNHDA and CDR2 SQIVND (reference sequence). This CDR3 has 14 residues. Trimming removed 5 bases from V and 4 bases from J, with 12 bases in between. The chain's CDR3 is CASSYQGTYNEQFF. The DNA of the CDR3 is TGTGCCAGTAGTTACCAGGGAACTTACAATGAGCAGTTCTTC.

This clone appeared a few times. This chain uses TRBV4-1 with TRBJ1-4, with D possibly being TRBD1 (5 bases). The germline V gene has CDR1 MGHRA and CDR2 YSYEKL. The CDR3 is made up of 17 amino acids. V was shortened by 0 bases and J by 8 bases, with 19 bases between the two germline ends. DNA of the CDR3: TGCGCCAGCAGCCAAGATCTTGGGGCAGGGCGGTACGAAAAACTGTTTTTT. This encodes CASSQDLGAGRYEKLFF.

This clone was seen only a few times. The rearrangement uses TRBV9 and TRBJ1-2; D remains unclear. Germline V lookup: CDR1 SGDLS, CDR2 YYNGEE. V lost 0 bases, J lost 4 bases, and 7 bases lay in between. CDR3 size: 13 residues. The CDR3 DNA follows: TGTGCCAGCAGCGTAGCGGGTGGCTATGGCTACACCTTC. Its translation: CASSVAGGYGYTF.

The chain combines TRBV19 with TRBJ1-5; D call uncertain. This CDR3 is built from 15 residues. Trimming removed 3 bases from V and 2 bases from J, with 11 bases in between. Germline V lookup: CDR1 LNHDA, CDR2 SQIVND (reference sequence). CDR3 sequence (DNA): TGTGCCAGTAGTATGAGAGGCAAGGGCAATCAGCCCCAGCATTTT. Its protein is CASSMRGKGNQPQHF.